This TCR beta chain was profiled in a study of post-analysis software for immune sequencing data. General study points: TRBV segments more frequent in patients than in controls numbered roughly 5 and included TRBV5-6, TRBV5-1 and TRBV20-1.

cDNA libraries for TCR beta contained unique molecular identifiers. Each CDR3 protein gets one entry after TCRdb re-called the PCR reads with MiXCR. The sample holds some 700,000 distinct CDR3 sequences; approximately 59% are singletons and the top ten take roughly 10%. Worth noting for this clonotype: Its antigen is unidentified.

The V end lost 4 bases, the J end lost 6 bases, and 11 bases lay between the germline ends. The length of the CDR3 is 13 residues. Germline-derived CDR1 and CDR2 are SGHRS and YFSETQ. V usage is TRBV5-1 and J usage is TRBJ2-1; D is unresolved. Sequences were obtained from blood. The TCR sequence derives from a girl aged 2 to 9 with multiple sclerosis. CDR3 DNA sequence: TGCGCCAGCAGCCTTATACCCGGCAATGAGCAGTTCTTC. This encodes CASSLIPGNEQFF. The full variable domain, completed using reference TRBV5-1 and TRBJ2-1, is KAGVTQTPRYLIKTRGQQVTLSCSPISGHRSVSWYQQTPGQGLQFLFEYFSETQRNKGNFPGRFSGRQFSNSRSEMNVSTLELGDSALYLCASSLIPGNEQFFGPGTRLTVL.